The source of this T cell receptor (beta chain) is a study of blood T cell repertoires in COVID-19. Turning to the study itself: Samples representing acute and convalescent COVID-19 were sourced from the United States, Italy and Spain. Nucleic acid was either cDNA or gDNA, and it came from T cells, B-cell-depleted T cells, or PBMCs.

V lost 11 bases to trimming and J lost 10 bases, with 27 bases between them. The CDR3 spans 15 residues. Per germline, CDR1 SNHLY and CDR2 FYNNEI. TCRdb's copy holds only in-frame clones and misses some; the assay was immunoSEQ multiplex PCR. Of about 270,000 clones in the sample, roughly 89% were seen once. This clone turned up a few times. V is TRBV2 and J is TRBJ2-1; possibly TRBD2 for D (5 bases). The clonotype comes from a middle-aged man with acute or convalescent COVID-19. The sequenced sample consisted of peripheral blood. The CDR3 spells CAGWTDHASRGEQFF. In nucleotides, the CDR3 is TGTGCCGGCTGGACGGACCACGCTAGCCGCGGCGAGCAGTTCTTC.